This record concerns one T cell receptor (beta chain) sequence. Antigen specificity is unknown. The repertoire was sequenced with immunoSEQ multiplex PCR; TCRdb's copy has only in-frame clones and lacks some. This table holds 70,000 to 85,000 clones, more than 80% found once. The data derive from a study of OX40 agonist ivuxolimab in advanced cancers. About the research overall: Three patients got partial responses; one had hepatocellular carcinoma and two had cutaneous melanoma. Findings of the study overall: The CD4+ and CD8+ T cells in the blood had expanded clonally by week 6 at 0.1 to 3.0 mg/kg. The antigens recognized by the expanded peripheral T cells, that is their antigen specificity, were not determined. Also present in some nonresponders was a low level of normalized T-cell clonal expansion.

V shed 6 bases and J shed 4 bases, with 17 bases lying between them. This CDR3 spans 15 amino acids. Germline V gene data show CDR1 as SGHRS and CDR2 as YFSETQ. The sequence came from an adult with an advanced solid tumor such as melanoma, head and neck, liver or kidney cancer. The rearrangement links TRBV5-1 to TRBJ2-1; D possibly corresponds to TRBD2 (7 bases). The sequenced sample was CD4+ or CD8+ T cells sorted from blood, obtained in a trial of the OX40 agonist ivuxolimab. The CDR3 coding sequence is TGCGCCAGCAAAGGGGACGGGGGGCAGTACAATGAGCAGTTCTTC. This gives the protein CASKGDGGQYNEQFF.